This T cell receptor (beta chain) comes out of a study of T cell responses to AZD1222 COVID-19 vaccine. Study overall: Pooling covered second doses at about 4 or about 12 weeks.

As to this clone: Its target is not known.

This table comes from immunoSEQ multiplex PCR, and its TCRdb copy is limited to in-frame clones, with some not included. The sample yields roughly 130,000 clones, around 83% seen once. Study results and limitations: CD4 TCRs associated with vaccination spanned spike, dominating at 160-218 and 743-854. Without day 14 samples, only post-peak T cell repertoires were studied.

Here the sequenced sample was peripheral blood, taken on day 0 of AZD1222 vaccination. The clonotype originates from an adult in good health.

The CDR3 loop is CASSYLRQGTGELFF. CDR3 nucleotides: TGTGCCAGCAGTTACCTCCGACAGGGCACCGGGGAGCTGTTTTTT. The chain is built from TRBV6-5 and TRBJ2-2; 7 positions match TRBD1. There are 15 residues in the CDR3. The J segment lost 4 bases and the V segment lost 2 bases, leaving 4 bases of the junction unmatched. CDR1 and CDR2 from the germline V gene are MNHEY and SVGAGI.